Only a few counts were recorded for the clone carrying this T cell receptor beta chain. Antigen: not known. This sample is part of a study of CD8 T cells in ankylosing spondylitis. In making TCR beta libraries, quantitative 5'-RACE with molecular barcodes was used. TCRdb recomputed calls from the 5' RACE reads with MiXCR, one row per CDR3 protein. This sample yields 100,000 or so distinct CDR3 sequences, of which approximately 9.6% are seen a single time; around 30% belongs to the top ten. V gave up 0 bases and J gave up 6 bases; unmatched junction bases: 5. CDR3 length: 15 amino acids. Looked up from germline, CDR1 is SGHDN and CDR2 is FVKESK. Overall study results and limits: Clones linked to disease, bearing a CD8+ phenotype, were relatively rare in peripheral blood. Certain motif variants had earlier been reported in reactive arthritis synovial fluid and blood. Typical of ankylosing spondylitis blood, it appeared, was a TCR beta motif of several highly homologous variants.

The sequence derives from a male donor with ankylosing spondylitis. This chain joins TRBV14 and TRBJ2-7; TRBD2 matches 10 bases. Sequences were obtained from blood, either unsorted or a sorted T cell fraction (not recorded which). DNA for the CDR3: TGTGCCAGCAGCCAAGATCTAGCGGGAGTGGGCGAGCAGTACTTC. It is translated as CASSQDLAGVGEQYF.